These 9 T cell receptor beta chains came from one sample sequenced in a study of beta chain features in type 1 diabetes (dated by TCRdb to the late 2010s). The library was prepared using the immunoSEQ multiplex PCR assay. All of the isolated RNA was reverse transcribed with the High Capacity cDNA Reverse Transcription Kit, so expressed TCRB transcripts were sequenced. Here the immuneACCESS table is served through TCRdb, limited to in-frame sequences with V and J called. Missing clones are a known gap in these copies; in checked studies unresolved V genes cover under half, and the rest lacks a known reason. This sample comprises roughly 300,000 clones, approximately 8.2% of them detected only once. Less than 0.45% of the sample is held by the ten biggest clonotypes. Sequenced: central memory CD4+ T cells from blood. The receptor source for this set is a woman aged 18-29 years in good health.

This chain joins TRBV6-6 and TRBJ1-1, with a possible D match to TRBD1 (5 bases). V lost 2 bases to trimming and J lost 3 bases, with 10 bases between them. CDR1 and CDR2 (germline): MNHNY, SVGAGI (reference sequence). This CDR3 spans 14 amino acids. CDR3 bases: TGTGCCAGCAGTTACAGGGGCGCGGACACTGAAGCTTTCTTT. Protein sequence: CASSYRGADTEAFF.

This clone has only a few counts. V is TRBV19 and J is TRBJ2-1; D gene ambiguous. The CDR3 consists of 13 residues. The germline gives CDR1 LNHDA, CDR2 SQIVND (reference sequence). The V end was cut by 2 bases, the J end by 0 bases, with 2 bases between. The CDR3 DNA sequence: TGTGCCAGTAGTATAAGCTCCTACAATGAGCAGTTCTTC. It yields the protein CASSISSYNEQFF.

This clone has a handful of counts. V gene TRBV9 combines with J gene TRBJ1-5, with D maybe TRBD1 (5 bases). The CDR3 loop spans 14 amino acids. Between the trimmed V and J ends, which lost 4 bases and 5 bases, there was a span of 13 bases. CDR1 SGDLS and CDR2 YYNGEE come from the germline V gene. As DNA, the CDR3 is TGTGCCAGCAGCCCGGGACCGATGGATCAGCCCCAGCATTTT. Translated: CASSPGPMDQPQHF.

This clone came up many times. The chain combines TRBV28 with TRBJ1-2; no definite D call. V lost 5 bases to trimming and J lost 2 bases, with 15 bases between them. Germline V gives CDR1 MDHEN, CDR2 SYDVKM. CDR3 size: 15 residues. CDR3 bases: TGTGCCAGCAGTCCTCCCGGGATATTGAACTATGGCTACACCTTC. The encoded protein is CASSPPGILNYGYTF.

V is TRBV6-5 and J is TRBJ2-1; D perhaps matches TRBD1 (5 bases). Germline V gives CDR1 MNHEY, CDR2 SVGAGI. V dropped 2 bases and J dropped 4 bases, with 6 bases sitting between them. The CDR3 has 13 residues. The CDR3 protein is CASSYDRYNEQFF. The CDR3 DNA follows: TGTGCCAGCAGTTACGACAGATACAATGAGCAGTTCTTC.

The CDR3 reads CASSYRQGPYEQYF. The CDR3 DNA follows: TGTGCCAGCAGTTATCGGCAGGGCCCCTACGAGCAGTACTTC. V and J are TRBV6-5 and TRBJ2-7, with D possibly being TRBD1 (5 bases). Germline assignment: CDR1 MNHEY and CDR2 SVGAGI. Trimming left V 3 bases short and J 2 bases short, with 11 bases between. The CDR3 runs to 14 residues.

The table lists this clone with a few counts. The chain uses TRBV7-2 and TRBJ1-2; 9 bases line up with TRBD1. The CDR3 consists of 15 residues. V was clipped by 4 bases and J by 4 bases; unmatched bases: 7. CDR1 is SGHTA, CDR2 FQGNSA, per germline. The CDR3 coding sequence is TGTGCCAGCAGCTCCCCGCGGACAGGGGTCTATGGCTACACCTTC. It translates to CASSSPRTGVYGYTF. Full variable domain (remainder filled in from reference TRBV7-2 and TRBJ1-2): GAGVSQSPSNKVTEKGKDVELRCDPISGHTALYWYRQSLGQGLEFLIYFQGNSAPDKSGLPSDRFSAERTGGSVSTLTIQRTQQEDSAVYLCASSSPRTGVYGYTFGSGTRLTVV.

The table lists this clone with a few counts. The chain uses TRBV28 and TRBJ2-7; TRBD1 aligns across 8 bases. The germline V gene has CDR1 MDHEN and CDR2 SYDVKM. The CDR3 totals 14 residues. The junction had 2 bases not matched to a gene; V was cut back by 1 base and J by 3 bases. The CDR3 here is CASSLLGQDYEQYF. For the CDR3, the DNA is TGTGCCAGCAGTTTATTGGGACAGGACTACGAGCAGTACTTC.

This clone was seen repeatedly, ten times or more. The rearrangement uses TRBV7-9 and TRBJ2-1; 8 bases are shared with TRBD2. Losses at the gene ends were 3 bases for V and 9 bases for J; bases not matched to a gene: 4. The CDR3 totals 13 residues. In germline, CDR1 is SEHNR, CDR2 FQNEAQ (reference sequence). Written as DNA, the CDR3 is TGTGCCAGCAGCTTTGCGGGGGGCAGTGAGCAGTTCTTC. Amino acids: CASSFAGGSEQFF.